The 9 T cell receptor beta chains listed next were all sequenced from one sample in a study of T cell repertoires in ileal Crohn's disease. Regarding time point: inflamed ileum from the surgical specimen. Profiling relied on immunoSEQ multiplex PCR, and the TCRdb table lists in-frame clones only, not all of them. Among about 5,300 clones listed, roughly 80% were seen once. Sequences were obtained from ileal tissue. The receptors were sampled from an adult with Crohn's disease.

The chain joins TRBV10-2 to TRBJ2-2; perhaps TRBD2 as D (6 bases). Per germline, CDR1 WSHSY and CDR2 SAAADI. CDR3 length: 15 residues. Trimming left V 7 bases short and J 4 bases short, with 16 bases between. The CDR3: CASTGIAGRTGELFF. The CDR3 DNA is TGCGCCAGCACTGGCATCGCGGGGCGCACCGGGGAGCTGTTTTTT.

This rearrangement joins TRBV27 to TRBJ1-5; TRBD1 matches 11 bases. The CDR3 is 16 amino acids. Germline loops: CDR1 MNHEY, CDR2 SMNVEV (reference sequence). The junction had 10 bases not matched to a gene; V was cut back by 6 bases and J by 6 bases. CDR3 sequence (DNA): TGTGCCAGCAGCTCAGCGGACAGGGGGCTAAGTCAGCCCCAGCATTTT. This sequence encodes CASSSADRGLSQPQHF.

This clone turned up a few times. The chain recombines TRBV6-4 with TRBJ2-3, with TRBD2 matching 12 bases. The V gene end was trimmed by 2 bases and the J gene end by 3 bases; junction bases not matched to a gene: 3. The CDR3 contains 16 residues. Per the germline V gene, CDR1 is MRHNA and CDR2 is SNTAGT. The CDR3 coding sequence is TGTGCCAGCAGTGACCTAGCGGGGGGGCCTACAGATACGCAGTATTTT. It codes for CASSDLAGGPTDTQYF.

Comments on this clone: A junction boundary mismatches the germline segment, possibly from a read error. The CDR3 sequence: CTSSALGQYYEQYF. CDR3 nucleotides: TGTACCAGCTCAGCTCTGGGGCAGTACTACGAGCAGTACTTC. The chain combines TRBV18 with TRBJ2-7; TRBD1 might be the D (5 bases). CDR3 length equals 14 residues. The germline gives CDR1 KGHSH, CDR2 LQKENI.

The chain uses TRBV11-1 and TRBJ1-3; D is uncertain. V was pared by 3 bases and J by 2 bases, with 8 bases between. CDR3 length: 14 amino acids. Per the germline V gene, CDR1 is SGHAT and CDR2 is FQDESV (reference sequence). The DNA for the CDR3 is TGTGCCAGCAGCTTTCGTACAGCTGGAAACACCATATATTTT. Translated, it gives CASSFRTAGNTIYF.

This chain uses TRBV6-5 with TRBJ1-5; no firm D call. CDR1 and CDR2 (germline): MNHEY, SVGAGI. This CDR3 has 13 amino acids. Between the trimmed V and J ends, which lost 2 bases and 3 bases, there was a span of 5 bases. The CDR3 coding sequence is TGTGCCAGCAGTTACGGTATCAATCAGCCCCAGCATTTT. Amino acids: CASSYGINQPQHF.

V usage is TRBV10-1 and J usage is TRBJ2-1; D is undetermined. The germline CDR1 and CDR2 sequences are WNHNN and SYGVQD (reference sequence). The V end was cut by 2 bases, the J end by 5 bases, with 4 bases between. The length of the CDR3 is 12 residues. This CDR3 reads CASSERDNEQFF. CDR3 nucleotide sequence: TGCGCCAGCAGTGAGAGGGACAATGAGCAGTTCTTC.

This CDR3 reads CASSLKNGNIYGYTF. DNA for the CDR3: TGTGCCAGCAGTTTAAAAAACGGAAACATCTATGGCTACACCTTC. V and J are TRBV28 and TRBJ1-2; D gene unclear. CDR1 and CDR2 (germline): MDHEN, SYDVKM. This CDR3 spans 15 amino acids. Trimming left V 2 bases short and J 4 bases short, with 14 bases between.

This CDR3 reads CASSPSLGHEAFF. The DNA for the CDR3 is TGTGCCAGCAGCCCCAGCTTGGGCCATGAAGCTTTCTTT. V is TRBV5-4 and J is TRBJ1-1; D ambiguous. Trimming pared 4 bases from V and 7 bases from J, leaving 14 bases between. In germline, CDR1 is SGHNT, CDR2 YYREEE (reference sequence). This CDR3 has 13 residues.